This TCR beta chain comes out of a study of read filtering for tumor transcriptome and immune sequencing. This library used roughly 400 ng RNA and molecular barcoded adaptors spanning alpha/delta and beta/gamma chains. TCRdb reprocessed the reads via MiXCR and lists one record per CDR3 protein. This table has fewer than 30,000 distinct CDR3 sequences, 20% to 25% appearing once. Trimming took 9 bases from V and 7 from J; bases not matched to a gene: 14. The germline V gene encodes CDR1 LNHNV and CDR2 YYDKDF (reference sequence). The length of the CDR3 is 16 residues. This clonotype was seen ten or more times.

The clonotype was recovered from a donor at least 40 years old with multiple myeloma. The material sequenced was a population of CD138-negative cells sorted from bone marrow. The chain is built from TRBV15 and TRBJ2-1; TRBD2 aligns across 11 bases. CDR3 bases: TGTGCCACGGCACTAGCGGGAGTCAACTACAGGAATGAGCAGTTCTTC. It is translated as CATALAGVNYRNEQFF.